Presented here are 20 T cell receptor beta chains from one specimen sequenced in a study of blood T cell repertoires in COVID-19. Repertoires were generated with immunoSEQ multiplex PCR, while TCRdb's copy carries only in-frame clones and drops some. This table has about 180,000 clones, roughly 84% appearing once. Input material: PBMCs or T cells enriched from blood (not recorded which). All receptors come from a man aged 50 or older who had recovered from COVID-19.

The CDR3 nucleotides are TGTGCCACCTCCGGACAGGGGCACGATGAGCAGTTCTTC. Translating gives CATSGQGHDEQFF. This sequence joins TRBV24-1 and TRBJ2-1; 9 positions agree with TRBD1. Germline V gene data show CDR1 as KGHDR and CDR2 as SFDVKD. V shed 9 bases and J 8 bases; nucleotides not matched to a gene: 7. The CDR3 has 13 residues.

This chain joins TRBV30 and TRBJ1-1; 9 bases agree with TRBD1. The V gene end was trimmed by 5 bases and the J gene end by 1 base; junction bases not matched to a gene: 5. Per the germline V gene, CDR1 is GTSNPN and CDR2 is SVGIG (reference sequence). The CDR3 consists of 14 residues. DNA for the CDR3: TGTGCCTGGTCCAGGGGACAGGGGAACACTGAAGCTTTCTTT. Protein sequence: CAWSRGQGNTEAFF. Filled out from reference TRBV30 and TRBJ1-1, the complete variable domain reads SQTIHQWPATLVQPVGSPLSLECTVEGTSNPNLYWYRQAAGRGLQLLFYSVGIGQISSEVPQNLSASRPQDRQFILSSKKLLLSDSGFYLCAWSRGQGNTEAFFGQGTRLTVV.

This CDR3 is CASSPTNLRQGRNTEAFF. DNA of the CDR3: TGTGCCAGCAGCCCCACAAACCTAAGACAGGGGAGGAACACTGAAGCTTTCTTT. The V gene is TRBV3-1 (or the pseudogene TRBV3-2), the J gene TRBJ1-1, with 8 nucleotides matching TRBD1. This CDR3 region has 18 residues. V dropped 4 bases and J dropped 1; count of bases not matched to a gene: 14. CDR1 and CDR2 from the germline V gene are LGHDT and YNNKEL (reference sequence).

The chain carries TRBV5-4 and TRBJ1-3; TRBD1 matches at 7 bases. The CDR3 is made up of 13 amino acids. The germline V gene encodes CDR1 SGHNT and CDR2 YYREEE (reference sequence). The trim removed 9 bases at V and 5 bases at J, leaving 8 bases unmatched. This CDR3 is CAITSQGRNTIYF. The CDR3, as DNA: TGTGCCATCACCTCACAGGGGAGAAACACCATATATTTT.

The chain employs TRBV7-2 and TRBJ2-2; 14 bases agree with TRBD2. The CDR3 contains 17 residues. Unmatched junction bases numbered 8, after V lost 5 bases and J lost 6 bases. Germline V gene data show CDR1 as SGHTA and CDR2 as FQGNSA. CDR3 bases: TGTGCCAGCAGCCCTCCGGGACTAGCGGGGGTGGCCGGGGAGCTGTTTTTT. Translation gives CASSPPGLAGVAGELFF.

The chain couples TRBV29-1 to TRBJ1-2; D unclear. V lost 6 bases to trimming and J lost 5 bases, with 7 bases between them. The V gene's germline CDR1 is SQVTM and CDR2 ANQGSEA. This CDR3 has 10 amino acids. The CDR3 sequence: CSVASYGYTF. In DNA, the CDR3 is TGCAGCGTGGCTAGTTATGGCTACACCTTC.

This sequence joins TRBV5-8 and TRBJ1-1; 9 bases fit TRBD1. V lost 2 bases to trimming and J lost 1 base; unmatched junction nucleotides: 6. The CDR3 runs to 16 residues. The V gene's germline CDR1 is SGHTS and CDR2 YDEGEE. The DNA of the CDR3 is TGTGCCAGCAGCTTAAGGACAGGGGTGCCGAACACTGAAGCTTTCTTT. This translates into CASSLRTGVPNTEAFF.

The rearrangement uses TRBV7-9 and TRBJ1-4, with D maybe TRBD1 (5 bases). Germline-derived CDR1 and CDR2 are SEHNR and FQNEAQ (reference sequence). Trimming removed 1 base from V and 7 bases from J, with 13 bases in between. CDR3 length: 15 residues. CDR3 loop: CASSLVGGESEKLFF. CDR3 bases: TGTGCCAGCAGCTTAGTCGGGGGTGAGAGTGAAAAACTGTTTTTT.

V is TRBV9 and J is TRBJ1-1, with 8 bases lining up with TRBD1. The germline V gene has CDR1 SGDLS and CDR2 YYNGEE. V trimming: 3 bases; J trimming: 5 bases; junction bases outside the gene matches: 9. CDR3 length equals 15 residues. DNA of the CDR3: TGTGCCAGCAGCGCCAGGCAGGGGGCGAATACTGAAGCTTTCTTT. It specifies CASSARQGANTEAFF.

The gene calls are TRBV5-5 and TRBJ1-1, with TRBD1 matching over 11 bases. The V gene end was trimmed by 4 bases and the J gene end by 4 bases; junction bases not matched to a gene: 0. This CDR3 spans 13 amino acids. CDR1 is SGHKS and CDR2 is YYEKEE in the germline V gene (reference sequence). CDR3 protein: CASSGTGGTEAFF. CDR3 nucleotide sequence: TGTGCCAGCAGCGGGACAGGGGGCACTGAAGCTTTCTTT.

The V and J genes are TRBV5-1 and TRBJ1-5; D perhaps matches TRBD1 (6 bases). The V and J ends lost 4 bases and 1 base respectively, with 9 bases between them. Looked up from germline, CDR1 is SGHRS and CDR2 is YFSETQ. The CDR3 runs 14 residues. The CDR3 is CASSLTGSNQPQHF. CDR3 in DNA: TGCGCCAGCAGCCTAACAGGGAGCAATCAGCCCCAGCATTTT.

The CDR3 nucleotides read TGTGCCAGTGCCCCGGGGGGCTCTGGAAACACCATATATTTT. Translation: CASAPGGSGNTIYF. The chain uses TRBV6-5 and TRBJ1-3; possible D gene TRBD1, 5 bases. V was trimmed by 9 bases and J by 0 bases, leaving 12 bases between them. The germline CDR1 and CDR2 sequences are MNHEY and SVGAGI. CDR3 length: 14 residues.

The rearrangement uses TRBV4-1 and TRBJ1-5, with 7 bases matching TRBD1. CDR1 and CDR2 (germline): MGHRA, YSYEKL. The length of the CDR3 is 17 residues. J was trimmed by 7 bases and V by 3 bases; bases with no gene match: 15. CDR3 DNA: TGCGCCAGCAGCCAGGATCAAGACAGGGCGCGGAAGCAGCCCCAGCATTTT. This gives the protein CASSQDQDRARKQPQHF.

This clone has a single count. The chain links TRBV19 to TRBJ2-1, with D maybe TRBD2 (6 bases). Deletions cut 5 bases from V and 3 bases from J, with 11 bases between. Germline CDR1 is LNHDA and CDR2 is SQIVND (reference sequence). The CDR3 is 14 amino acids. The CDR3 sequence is CASSVSGYYNEQFF. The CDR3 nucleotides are TGTGCCAGTAGTGTTAGCGGTTACTACAATGAGCAGTTCTTC.

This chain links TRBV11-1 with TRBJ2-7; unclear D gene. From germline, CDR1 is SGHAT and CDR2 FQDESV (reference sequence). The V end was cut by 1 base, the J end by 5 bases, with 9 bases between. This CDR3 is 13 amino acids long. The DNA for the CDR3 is TGTGCCAGCAGCTTAGTCAGGTCCCACGAGCAGTACTTC. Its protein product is CASSLVRSHEQYF. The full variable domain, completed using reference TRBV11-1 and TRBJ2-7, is EAEVAQSPRYKITEKSQAVAFWCDPISGHATLYWYRQILGQGPELLVQFQDESVVDDSQLPKDRFSAERLKGVDSTLKIQPAELGDSAMYLCASSLVRSHEQYFGPGTRLTVT.

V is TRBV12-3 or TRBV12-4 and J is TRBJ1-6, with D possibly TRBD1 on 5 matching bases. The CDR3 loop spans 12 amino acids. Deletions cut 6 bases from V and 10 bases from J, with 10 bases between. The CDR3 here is CASRGRGSPLHF. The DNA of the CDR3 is TGTGCCAGCAGGGGGAGGGGCTCACCCCTCCACTTT.

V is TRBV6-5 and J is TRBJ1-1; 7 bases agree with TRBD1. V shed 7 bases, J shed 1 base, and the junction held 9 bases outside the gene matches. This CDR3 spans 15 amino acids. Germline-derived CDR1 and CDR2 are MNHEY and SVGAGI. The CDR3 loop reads CASTRGTAKNTEAFF. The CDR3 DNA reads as TGTGCCAGCACCCGAGGGACAGCCAAGAACACTGAAGCTTTCTTT.

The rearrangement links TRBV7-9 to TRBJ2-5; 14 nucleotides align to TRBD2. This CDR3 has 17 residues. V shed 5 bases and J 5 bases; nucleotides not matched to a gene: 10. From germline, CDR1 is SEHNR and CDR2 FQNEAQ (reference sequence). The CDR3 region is CASSRASGLAGVETQYF. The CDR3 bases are TGTGCCAGCAGCAGAGCGTCGGGACTAGCGGGGGTGGAGACCCAGTACTTC.

CDR3 residues: CASSIRSGQDTIYF. CDR3 DNA sequence: TGTGCCAGCAGCATACGTTCTGGTCAGGACACCATATATTTT. The chain joins TRBV9 to TRBJ1-3; D not certain. The ends were cut back, 4 bases at V and 8 bases at J, with 16 bases in the middle. Per the germline V gene, CDR1 is SGDLS and CDR2 is YYNGEE. The CDR3 has 14 residues. The full variable domain, completed using reference TRBV9 and TRBJ1-3, is DSGVTQTPKHLITATGQRVTLRCSPRSGDLSVYWYQQSLDQGLQFLIQYYNGEERAKGNILERFSAQQFPDLHSELNLSSLELGDSALYFCASSIRSGQDTIYFGEGSWLTVV.

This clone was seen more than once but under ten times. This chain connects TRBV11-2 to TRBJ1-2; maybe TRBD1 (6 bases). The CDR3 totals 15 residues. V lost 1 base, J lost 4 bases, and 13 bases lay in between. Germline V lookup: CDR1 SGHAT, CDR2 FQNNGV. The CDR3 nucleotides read TGTGCCAGCAGCTTAGTTGTTGGACAGCCCTATGGCTACACCTTC. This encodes CASSLVVGQPYGYTF.